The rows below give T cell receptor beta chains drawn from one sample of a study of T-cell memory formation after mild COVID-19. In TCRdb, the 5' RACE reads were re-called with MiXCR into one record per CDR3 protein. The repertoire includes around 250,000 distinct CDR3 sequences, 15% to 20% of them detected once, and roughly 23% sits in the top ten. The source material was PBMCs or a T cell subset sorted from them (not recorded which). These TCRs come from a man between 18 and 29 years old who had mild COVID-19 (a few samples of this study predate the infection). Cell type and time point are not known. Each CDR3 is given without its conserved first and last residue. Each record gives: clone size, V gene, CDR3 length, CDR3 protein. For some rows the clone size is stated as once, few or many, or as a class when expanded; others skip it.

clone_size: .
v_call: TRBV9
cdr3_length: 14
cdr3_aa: ASSVEAGGSTDTQY

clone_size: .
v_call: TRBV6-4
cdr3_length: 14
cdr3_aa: ASSDSGSGGYNEQF

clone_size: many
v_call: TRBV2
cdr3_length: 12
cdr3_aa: ASSGSGGAETQY

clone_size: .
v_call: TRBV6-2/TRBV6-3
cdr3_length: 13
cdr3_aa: ASSYHLEWPTEAF

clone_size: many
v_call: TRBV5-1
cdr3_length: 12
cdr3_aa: ASSSGTAKNIQY

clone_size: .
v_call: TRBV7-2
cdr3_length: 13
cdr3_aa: ASSLSSGGYNEQY

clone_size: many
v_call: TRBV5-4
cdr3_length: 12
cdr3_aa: ASSFPEITDTQY

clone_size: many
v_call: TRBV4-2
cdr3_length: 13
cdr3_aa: ASSQGGSSYNEQF

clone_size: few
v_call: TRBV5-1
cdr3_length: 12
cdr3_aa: ASSRGQGEGKLF

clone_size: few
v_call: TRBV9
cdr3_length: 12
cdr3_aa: ASSVDRVTGELF

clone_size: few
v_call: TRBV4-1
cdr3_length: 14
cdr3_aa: ASSQGGLLGNQPQH

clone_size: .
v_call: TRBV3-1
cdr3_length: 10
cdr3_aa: ASSQLKETQY

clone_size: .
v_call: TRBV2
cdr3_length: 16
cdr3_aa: ASSERRGTATSTDTQY

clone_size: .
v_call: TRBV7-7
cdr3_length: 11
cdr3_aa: ASSNTGTTEQF

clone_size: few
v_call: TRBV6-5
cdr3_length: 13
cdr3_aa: ASSQDPDRHYGYT

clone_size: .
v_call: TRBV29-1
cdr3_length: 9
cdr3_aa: SVVQNEKLF

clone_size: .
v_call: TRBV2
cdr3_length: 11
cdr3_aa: ASSEEANYGYT

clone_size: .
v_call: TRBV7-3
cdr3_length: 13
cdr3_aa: ASSLFLPPGETQY